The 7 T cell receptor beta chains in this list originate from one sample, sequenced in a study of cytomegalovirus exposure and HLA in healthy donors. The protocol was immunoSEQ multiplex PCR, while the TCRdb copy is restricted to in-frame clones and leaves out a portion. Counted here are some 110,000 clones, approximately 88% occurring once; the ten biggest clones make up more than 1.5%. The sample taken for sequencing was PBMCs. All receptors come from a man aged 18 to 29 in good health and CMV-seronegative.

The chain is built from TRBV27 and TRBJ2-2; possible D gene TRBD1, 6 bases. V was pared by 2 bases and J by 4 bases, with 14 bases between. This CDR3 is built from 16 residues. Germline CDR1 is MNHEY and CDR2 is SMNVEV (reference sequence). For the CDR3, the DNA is TGTGCCAGCAGTTTAAGACCAGGGGCGGCCACCGGGGAGCTGTTTTTT. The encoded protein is CASSLRPGAATGELFF.

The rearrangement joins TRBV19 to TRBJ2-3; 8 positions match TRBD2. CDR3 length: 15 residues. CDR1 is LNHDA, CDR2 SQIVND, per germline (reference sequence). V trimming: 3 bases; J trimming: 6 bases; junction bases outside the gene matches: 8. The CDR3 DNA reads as TGTGCCAGTAGTATCACGGCGGGGGGTCCCGATACGCAGTATTTT. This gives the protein CASSITAGGPDTQYF. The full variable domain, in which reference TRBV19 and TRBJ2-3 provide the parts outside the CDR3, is DGGITQSPKYLFRKEGQNVTLSCEQNLNHDAMYWYRQDPGQGLRLIYYSQIVNDFQKGDIAEGYSVSREKKESFPLTVTSAQKNPTAFYLCASSITAGGPDTQYFGPGTRLTVL.

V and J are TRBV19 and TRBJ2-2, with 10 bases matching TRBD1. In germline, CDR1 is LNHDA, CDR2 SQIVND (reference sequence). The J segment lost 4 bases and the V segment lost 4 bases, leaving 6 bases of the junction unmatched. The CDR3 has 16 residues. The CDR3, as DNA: TGTGCCAGTAGTAGGGACAGGGGACCGTTCACCGGGGAGCTGTTTTTT. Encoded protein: CASSRDRGPFTGELFF.

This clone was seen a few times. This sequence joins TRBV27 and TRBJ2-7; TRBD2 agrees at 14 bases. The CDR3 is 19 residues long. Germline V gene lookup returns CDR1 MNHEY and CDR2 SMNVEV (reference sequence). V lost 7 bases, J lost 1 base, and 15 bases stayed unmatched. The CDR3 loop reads CASTSRRGRTSGRSYEQYF. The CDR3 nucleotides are TGTGCCAGCACCTCACGAAGGGGGAGGACTAGCGGGAGGTCCTACGAGCAGTACTTC.

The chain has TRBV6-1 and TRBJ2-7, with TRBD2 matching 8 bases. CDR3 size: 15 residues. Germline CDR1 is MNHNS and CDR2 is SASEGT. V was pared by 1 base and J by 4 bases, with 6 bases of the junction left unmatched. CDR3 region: CASSEDSGSSYEQYF. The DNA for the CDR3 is TGTGCCAGCAGTGAAGACAGCGGGAGCAGTTACGAGCAGTACTTC.

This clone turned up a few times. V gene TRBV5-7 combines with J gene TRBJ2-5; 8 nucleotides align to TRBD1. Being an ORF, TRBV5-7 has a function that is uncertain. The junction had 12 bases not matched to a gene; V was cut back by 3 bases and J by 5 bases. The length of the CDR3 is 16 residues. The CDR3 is CASSSVDRVVRETQYF. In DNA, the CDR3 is TGTGCCAGCAGCTCTGTGGACAGGGTAGTTCGGGAGACCCAGTACTTC.

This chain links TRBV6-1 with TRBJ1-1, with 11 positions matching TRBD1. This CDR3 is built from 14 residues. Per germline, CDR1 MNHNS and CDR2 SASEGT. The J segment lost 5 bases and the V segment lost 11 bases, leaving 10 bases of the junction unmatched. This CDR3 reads CAGSWGTGGTEAFF. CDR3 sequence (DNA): TGTGCCGGATCCTGGGGGACAGGGGGTACTGAAGCTTTCTTT.